Shown below are 9 T cell receptor beta chains from a single sample sequenced in a study of blood T cells in healthy people across ages. For the second PCR, which ran for about 7 to 11 cycles, a sample-barcoded 5' primer and a J-beta primer mix were used. Each CDR3 protein is one row after TCRdb ran MiXCR on the 5' RACE reads. The sample yields fewer than 900,000 distinct CDR3 sequences, roughly 49% seen once. The sample was blood. The receptors shown here come from an older woman in good health.

The genes are TRBV20-1 and TRBJ1-5, with D possibly matching TRBD1 (6 bases). The CDR3 has 15 amino acids. Germline-derived CDR1 and CDR2 are DFQATT and SNEGSKA (reference sequence). V lost 0 bases and J lost 4, with 13 bases in between. CDR3: CSARDYRQVNQPQHF. The CDR3 region has the DNA TGCAGTGCTAGAGATTACCGACAGGTAAATCAGCCCCAGCATTTT.

This rearrangement joins TRBV28 to TRBJ1-2, with 7 bases aligning to TRBD1. Per the germline V gene, CDR1 is MDHEN and CDR2 is SYDVKM. The trim removed 4 bases at V and 8 bases at J, leaving 10 bases unmatched. The CDR3 runs to 14 residues. The CDR3 loop is CASSSTGKGVGYTF. In DNA form, the CDR3 reads TGTGCCAGCAGTTCGACAGGGAAGGGGGTCGGCTACACCTTC.

This clonotype was recorded a few times. This chain uses TRBV4-2 with TRBJ2-7; 8 bases fit TRBD2. Losses at the gene ends were 1 base for V and 3 bases for J; bases not matched to a gene: 5. The CDR3 totals 15 residues. The germline V gene has CDR1 LGHNA and CDR2 YNFKEQ. The CDR3 reads CASSQGPGGIYEQYF. In DNA, the CDR3 is TGTGCCAGCAGCCAAGGACCGGGAGGGATCTACGAGCAGTACTTC.

This chain uses TRBV20-1 with TRBJ2-1, with D possibly matching TRBD2 (5 bases). Between the trimmed V and J ends, which lost 5 bases and 6 bases, there was a span of 17 bases. The CDR3 is 14 residues long. Germline values: CDR1 DFQATT, CDR2 SNEGSKA (reference sequence). CDR3 DNA sequence: TGCAGTGCTTATGGAGGCAGATCTATCAATGAGCAGTTCTTC. This encodes CSAYGGRSINEQFF.

This clonotype occurred a few times. J is TRBJ2-5 and V is TRBV10-3, with 8 bases that match TRBD2. There are 16 residues in the CDR3. With V trimmed by 0 bases and J by 5 bases, 8 bases remained unmatched. Germline V CDR1 and CDR2: ENHRY, SYGVKD. CDR3 DNA: TGTGCCATCAGTGAGTCGGGACTAGAAGCGGGGGAGACCCAGTACTTC. It codes for CAISESGLEAGETQYF.

This clonotype showed up just once. This chain joins TRBV7-9 and TRBJ1-2; D is ambiguous. Trimming took off 1 base at V and 8 bases at J, with 11 bases between the two ends. Looked up from germline, CDR1 is SEHNR and CDR2 is FQNEAQ (reference sequence). This CDR3 is built from 13 residues. In nucleotides, the CDR3 is TGTGCCAGCAGCTTAGTGCAGGAAAGGGGCTACACCTTC. Translated: CASSLVQERGYTF.

This clonotype was detected a few times. The rearrangement links TRBV29-1 to TRBJ2-5; 7 nucleotides align to TRBD1. The CDR3 covers 12 residues. J was trimmed by 3 bases and V by 5 bases; bases with no gene match: 3. CDR1 and CDR2 from the germline V gene are SQVTM and ANQGSEA. The CDR3 sequence is CSVHRGEETQYF. CDR3 nucleotides: TGCAGCGTTCACAGGGGAGAAGAGACCCAGTACTTC.

This clonotype has only a few counts. This chain uses TRBV29-1 with TRBJ2-2; 7 bases agree with TRBD1. V lost 7 bases, J lost 2 bases, and 7 bases stayed unmatched. CDR3 size: 14 residues. Germline loops: CDR1 SQVTM, CDR2 ANQGSEA. As DNA, the CDR3 is TGCAGCGCGGTGGGACAGCTTAACACCGGGGAGCTGTTTTTT. Protein product: CSAVGQLNTGELFF.

Details on this clonotype: One end of the junction does not line up with germline, which may come from a read error. The J gene is TRBJ2-7, the V gene TRBV20-1; D possibly corresponds to TRBD2 (5 bases). The CDR3 sequence is 15 residues long. Germline V gene lookup returns CDR1 DFQATT and CDR2 SNEGSKA (reference sequence). The CDR3 reads CSARGSSRNSCEQYF. CDR3 nucleotides: TGCAGTGCTAGAGGGTCTAGCAGAAACTCCTGCGAGCAGTACTTC.